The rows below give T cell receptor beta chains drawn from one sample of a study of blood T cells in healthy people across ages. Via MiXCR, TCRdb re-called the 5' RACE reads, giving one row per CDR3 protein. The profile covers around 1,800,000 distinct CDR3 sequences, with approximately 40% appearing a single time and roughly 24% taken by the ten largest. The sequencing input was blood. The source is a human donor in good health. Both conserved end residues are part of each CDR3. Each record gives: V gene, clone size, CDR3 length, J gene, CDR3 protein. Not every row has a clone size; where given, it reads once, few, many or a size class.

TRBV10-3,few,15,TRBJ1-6,CAIRGDREYNSPLHF
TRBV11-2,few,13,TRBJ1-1,CASSLWTAPEAFF
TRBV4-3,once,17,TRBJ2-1,CASSQGLGRVGYNEQFF
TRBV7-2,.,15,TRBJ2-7,CASSLGAGASVEQYF
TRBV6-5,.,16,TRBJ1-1,CASSSTLGQSNTEAFF
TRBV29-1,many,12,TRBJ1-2,CSVARRNYGYTF
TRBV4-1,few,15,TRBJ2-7,CASSQDPGGASEQYF
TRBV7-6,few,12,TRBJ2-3,CASSSPAAARYF
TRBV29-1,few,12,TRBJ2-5,CSVLLAEETQYF
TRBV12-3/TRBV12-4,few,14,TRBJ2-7,CASSLRLADVDQYF
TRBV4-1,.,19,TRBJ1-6,CASSRLPNTEGAVASPLHF
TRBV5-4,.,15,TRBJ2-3,CASSPGGGGKDTQYF
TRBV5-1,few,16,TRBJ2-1,CASSLYASGANNEQFF
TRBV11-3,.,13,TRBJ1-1,CASSFSGSAEAFF
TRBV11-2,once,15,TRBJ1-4,CASRPTGSVGEKLFF
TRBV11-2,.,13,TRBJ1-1,CASSFTGEGEAFF
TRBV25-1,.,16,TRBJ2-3,CASSLRTGRGTDTQYF
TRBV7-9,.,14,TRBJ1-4,CASSFGPGGEKLFF
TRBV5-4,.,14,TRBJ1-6,CASSLQGRGSPLHF
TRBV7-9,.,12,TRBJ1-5,CASSLDLRPQHF
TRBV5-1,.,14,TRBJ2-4,CASSSRDPENIQYF
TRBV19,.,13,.,CASSIAAFYEQYF
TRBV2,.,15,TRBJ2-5,CASSVGQGFGETQYF
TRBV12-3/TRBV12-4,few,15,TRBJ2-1,CASSLEGGLINEQFF
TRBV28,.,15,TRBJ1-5,CASTLGRGSNQPQHF
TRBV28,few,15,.,CASSFAQGGLYEQYF
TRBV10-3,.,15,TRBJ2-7,CAISEPGDGPYEQYF
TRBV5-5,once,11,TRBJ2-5,CASSRGDRPFF
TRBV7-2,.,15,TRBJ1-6,CASSLSGTVDPPLHF
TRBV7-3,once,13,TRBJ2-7,CASSFQKGREQYF
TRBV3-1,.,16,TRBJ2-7,CASSQEASMTVDEQYF
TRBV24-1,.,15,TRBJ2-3,CATSAEGHYTDTQYF
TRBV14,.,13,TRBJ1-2,CASSQVPRGGYTF
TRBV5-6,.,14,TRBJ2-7,CASSLGQRSYEQYF
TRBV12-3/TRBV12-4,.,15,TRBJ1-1,CASSIRQAVNTEAFF
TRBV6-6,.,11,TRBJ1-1,CANRTNTEAFF
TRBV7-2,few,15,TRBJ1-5,CASSSTGISNQPQHF
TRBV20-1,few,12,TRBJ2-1,CSAIIQSDEQFF
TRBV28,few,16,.,CASSIQRGQSGETQYF
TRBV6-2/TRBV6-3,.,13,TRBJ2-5,CASKQTGRETQYF
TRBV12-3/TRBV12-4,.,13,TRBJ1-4,CASSLRQGEKLFF
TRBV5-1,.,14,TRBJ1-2,CASSLNGFLGGYTF
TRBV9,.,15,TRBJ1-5,CASSVTGQGNQPQHF
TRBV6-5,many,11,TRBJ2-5,CASSKQETQYF
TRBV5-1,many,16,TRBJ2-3,CASSTGLAGGTDTQYF